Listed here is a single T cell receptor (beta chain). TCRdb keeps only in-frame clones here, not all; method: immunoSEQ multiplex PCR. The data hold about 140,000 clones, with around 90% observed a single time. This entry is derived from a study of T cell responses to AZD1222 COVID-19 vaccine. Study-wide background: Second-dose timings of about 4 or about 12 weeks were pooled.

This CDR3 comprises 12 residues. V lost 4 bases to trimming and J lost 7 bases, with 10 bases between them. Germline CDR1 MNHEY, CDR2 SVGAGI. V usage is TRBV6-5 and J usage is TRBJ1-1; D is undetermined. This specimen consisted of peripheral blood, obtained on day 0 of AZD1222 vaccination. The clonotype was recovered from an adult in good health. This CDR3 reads CASSSKTHEAFF. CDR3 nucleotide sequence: TGTGCCAGCAGTTCCAAGACTCATGAAGCTTTCTTT.